Listed below are T cell receptor beta chains from one sample, sequenced in a study of blood T cell repertoires in COVID-19. Assay: immunoSEQ multiplex PCR; the TCRdb copy retains only in-frame clones and omits some. The profile shows approximately 350,000 clones, roughly 86% of them singletons. Input material: peripheral blood. The receptors here all came from a woman between 65 and 79 years old with COVID-19, enrolled during active disease. Each CDR3 is given with its conserved first and last residue. D genes are given only for firm matches. Clone size is not always given. Where it is, it says once, few, many or a class for expanded clones.

J gene	V gene	clone size	D gene	CDR3 protein	CDR3 DNA
TRBJ2-3	TRBV6-4	-	TRBD2	CASSDSTSGGTTFSTDTQYF	TGTGCCAGCAGTGACTCAACTAGCGGGGGGACGACTTTCAGCACAGATACGCAGTATTTT
TRBJ2-5	TRBV12-1	-	-	CASSPPGRAGSWETQYF	TGTGCCAGCAGCCCGCCGGGGCGGGCGGGGTCTTGGGAGACCCAGTACTTC
TRBJ2-7	TRBV30	-	-	CAWSVGLGREVHEQYF	TGTGCCTGGAGTGTGGGATTGGGCAGGGAAGTCCACGAGCAGTACTTC
TRBJ1-2	TRBV6-2/TRBV6-3	-	-	CASSYNPYGYTF	TGTGCCAGCAGTTATAATCCTTATGGCTACACCTTC
TRBJ1-6	TRBV24-1	-	-	CATSDGQINSPLHF	TGTGCCACCAGTGACGGACAGATTAATTCACCCCTCCACTTT
TRBJ2-2	TRBV2	-	-	CASVVQGSAGELFF	TGTGCCAGCGTAGTACAGGGATCTGCCGGGGAGCTGTTTTTT
TRBJ1-1	TRBV7-3	-	-	CASSIFGGNTEAFF	TGTGCCAGCAGCATCTTCGGGGGTAACACTGAAGCTTTCTTT
TRBJ1-1	TRBV2	-	-	CASRAEVLTEAFF	TGTGCCAGCAGAGCCGAAGTACTGACTGAAGCTTTCTTT
TRBJ1-2	TRBV6-5	-	TRBD1	CASSSPTGLAGYTF	TGTGCCAGCAGTTCGCCGACAGGGCTCGCTGGCTACACCTTC
TRBJ1-6	TRBV20-1	once	-	CSARLGSPLHF	TGCAGTGCTAGACTCGGTTCACCCCTCCACTTT